This note documents a single T cell receptor beta chain sequence. The data were obtained in a study of CD8 T cells in Susac syndrome. V lost 3 bases to trimming and J lost 6 bases, with 9 bases between them. Germline lookup yields CDR1 KGHSH and CDR2 LQKENI. This CDR3 has 12 amino acids. Reverse transcription of roughly 0.5 to 1 ug RNA used random hexamers. TCRdb analysed the immunoSEQ multiplex PCR reads with MiXCR anew, one entry per CDR3 protein. The sample lists approximately 300,000 distinct CDR3 sequences, 65% to 90% seen once, with around 0.2% in the top ten. The chain has TRBV18 and TRBJ2-7; D not certain. The sample consisted of CD8+ T cells from PBMCs. This TCR was recovered from a human donor with multiple sclerosis. The CDR3 is CASSPVGVEQYF. The CDR3 nucleotides are TGTGCCAGCTCACCGGTGGGTGTCGAGCAGTACTTC.